A selection of T cell receptor beta chains follows, all from one sample in a study of blood T cell repertoires in COVID-19. Produced via immunoSEQ multiplex PCR; TCRdb's table is partial and in-frame only. This sample has a few hundred thousand clones, with about 88% found just once. The sequenced sample consisted of peripheral blood. These receptors all come from a man aged 18 to 30 with active or convalescent COVID-19. Each CDR3 is given with its conserved first and last residue. Fields, in order: J gene, D gene, clone size, V gene, CDR3 protein, CDR3 DNA. The D gene is left open where the match is weak. Size values are once, few and many counts, or a class for expanded clones, and some rows have none.

>TRBJ2-7|NA|NA|TRBV7-2
CASSSPGSPYEQYF
TGTGCCAGCAGCAGTCCGGGATCCCCCTACGAGCAGTACTTC
>TRBJ2-2|TRBD2|once|TRBV7-6
CASSFAGGGLTGELFF
TGTGCCAGCAGCTTCGCGGGGGGCGGACTTACCGGGGAGCTGTTTTTT
>TRBJ2-7|TRBD1|NA|TRBV11-1
CASSHWTGNEQYF
TGTGCCAGCAGCCACTGGACAGGGAACGAGCAGTACTTC
>TRBJ1-1|NA|NA|TRBV19
CASNRVGTEAFF
TGTGCCAGTAACAGGGTGGGCACTGAAGCTTTCTTT
>TRBJ2-1|TRBD1|once|TRBV19
CASTRDSSYNEQFF
TGTGCCAGCACACGGGACAGCTCCTACAATGAGCAGTTCTTC
>TRBJ1-6|NA|NA|TRBV9
CASSVRVGNSPLHF
TGTGCCAGCAGCGTTCGAGTCGGTAATTCACCCCTCCACTTT
>TRBJ2-2|NA|NA|TRBV19
CASSAQDIGGELFF
TGTGCCAGTAGCGCTCAGGACATCGGGGGGGAGCTGTTTTTT
>TRBJ1-1|NA|NA|TRBV28
CASSLWAGMNTEAFF
TGTGCCAGCAGTTTATGGGCAGGGATGAACACTGAAGCTTTCTTT
>TRBJ1-2|NA|NA|TRBV5-6
CASSQLNYGYTF
TGTGCCAGCAGCCAACTGAACTATGGCTACACCTTC
>TRBJ2-5|TRBD2|NA|TRBV6-2/TRBV6-3
CASSYEEGGTRQETQYF
TGTGCCAGCAGTTACGAGGAGGGAGGGACCCGACAAGAGACCCAGTACTTC
>TRBJ2-5|NA|once|TRBV24-1
CATSDLPSQETQYF
TGTGCCACCAGTGATTTACCCAGTCAAGAGACCCAGTACTTC
>TRBJ2-2|NA|NA|TRBV9
CASSANLKQGNTGELFF
TGTGCCAGCAGCGCCAACCTAAAACAGGGTAACACCGGGGAGCTGTTTTTT
>TRBJ2-7|NA|NA|TRBV18
CASSQGGHSGSYEQYF
TGTGCCAGCTCACAAGGGGGACACAGTGGTTCCTACGAGCAGTACTTC
>TRBJ1-5|NA|NA|TRBV10-3
CAISESGGQPQHF
TGTGCCATCAGTGAGTCGGGAGGACAGCCCCAGCATTTT
>TRBJ2-3|TRBD2|NA|TRBV24-1
CATSDYETSLDTQYF
TGTGCCACCAGTGATTACGAGACTAGCTTGGATACGCAGTATTTT
>TRBJ2-3|NA|NA|TRBV11-1
CASSPAGGRATDTQYF
TGTGCCAGCAGCCCCGCCGGTGGCAGGGCCACAGATACGCAGTATTTT
>TRBJ1-1|NA|NA|TRBV21-1
CARGRETEAFF
TGTGCCAGGGGCAGGGAAACTGAAGCTTTCTTT
>TRBJ2-1|TRBD2|NA|TRBV7-3
CASSLGTSGTLKNNEQFF
TGTGCCAGCAGCCTCGGGACTAGCGGGACTCTCAAAAACAATGAGCAGTTCTTC
>TRBJ1-4|TRBD1|NA|TRBV5-1
CASSPVGTGGEKLFF
TGCGCCAGCAGCCCGGTGGGGACAGGGGGTGAAAAACTGTTTTTT
>TRBJ2-7|NA|NA|TRBV7-8
CASRRPGLYEQYF
TGTGCCAGCAGACGCCCCGGACTCTACGAGCAGTACTTC
>TRBJ1-1|NA|NA|TRBV21-1
CASSKVQGNTEAFF
TGTGCCAGCAGCAAAGTCCAGGGGAACACTGAAGCTTTCTTT
>TRBJ2-5|TRBD2|few|TRBV11-2
CASSLAAGDGETQYF
TGTGCCAGCAGCTTAGCAGCGGGAGATGGGGAGACCCAGTACTTC
>TRBJ2-1|NA|once|TRBV6-5
CASMFFDSNNEQFF
TGTGCCAGCATGTTCTTTGACTCTAACAATGAGCAGTTCTTC
>TRBJ2-3|NA|NA|TRBV10-2
CASRKGRGTTSTDTQYF
TGCGCCAGCAGAAAAGGGAGGGGGACGACTTCAACAGATACGCAGTATTTT
>TRBJ1-5|TRBD1|NA|TRBV28
CASRTGGGQPQHF
TGTGCCAGCAGGACAGGGGGGGGTCAGCCCCAGCATTTT
>TRBJ2-2|NA|NA|TRBV9
CASSPTGFGTGELFF
TGTGCCAGCAGCCCTACAGGGTTTGGCACCGGGGAGCTGTTTTTT
>TRBJ2-2|TRBD2|NA|TRBV7-2
CASSFSPGLAANTGELFF
TGTGCCAGCAGCTTCTCCCCGGGACTAGCGGCGAACACCGGGGAGCTGTTTTTT
>TRBJ1-2|TRBD1|NA|TRBV30
CAWSVLQTGGEGYTF
TGTGCCTGGAGTGTACTCCAAACAGGGGGAGAGGGCTACACCTTC
>TRBJ2-7|NA|NA|TRBV28
CASSSLQRGMRNEQYF
TGTGCCAGCAGTTCGCTCCAACGCGGGATGAGGAACGAGCAGTACTTC
>TRBJ1-5|TRBD1|few|TRBV19
CASSGQGGSQPQHF
TGTGCCAGTAGCGGACAGGGAGGGAGTCAGCCCCAGCATTTT
>TRBJ2-7|TRBD2|NA|TRBV27
CASRPGLESHEQYF
TGTGCCAGCAGACCGGGACTAGAGTCCCACGAGCAGTACTTC
>TRBJ1-1|NA|NA|TRBV12-3/TRBV12-4
CASSIRYSTEAFF
TGTGCCAGCAGTATACGGTATAGCACTGAAGCTTTCTTT
>TRBJ2-5|NA|NA|TRBV5-4
CASSLGIQETQYF
TGTGCCAGCAGCTTGGGCATCCAGGAGACCCAGTACTTC
>TRBJ1-1|TRBD1|once|TRBV18
CASSPTPLGQGSRAFF
TGTGCCAGCTCACCAACTCCACTAGGACAGGGTTCACGAGCTTTCTTT
>TRBJ1-4|NA|NA|TRBV5-4
CASSLDRGSLFF
TGTGCCAGCAGCTTGGATAGAGGGTCACTGTTTTTT
>TRBJ2-7|NA|NA|TRBV7-9
CASSTPRLSYEQYF
TGTGCCAGCAGCACACCCCGACTATCCTACGAGCAGTACTTC
>TRBJ2-3|TRBD2|NA|TRBV5-4
CASSLAGATDTQYF
TGTGCCAGCAGCCTAGCGGGGGCCACAGATACGCAGTATTTT
>TRBJ2-1|TRBD2|NA|TRBV2
CASSPSGGRYNEQFF
TGTGCCAGCAGTCCTAGCGGGGGGAGGTACAATGAGCAGTTCTTC
>TRBJ1-5|NA|NA|TRBV3-1/TRBV3-2
CASSQGSSDQPQHF
TGTGCCAGCAGCCAAGGAAGCTCTGATCAGCCCCAGCATTTT
>TRBJ1-2|NA|once|TRBV4-1
CASSQWFGAGGGYTF
TGCGCCAGCAGCCAATGGTTTGGAGCGGGGGGAGGCTACACCTTC
>TRBJ2-1|TRBD2|NA|TRBV3-1/TRBV3-2
CASSQTSGGAGEQFF
TGTGCCAGCAGCCAAACTAGCGGGGGGGCGGGTGAGCAGTTCTTC
>TRBJ2-1|TRBD1|NA|TRBV4-3
CASSFGTGRNEQFF
TGCGCCAGCAGCTTTGGGACAGGGAGGAATGAGCAGTTCTTC
>TRBJ2-5|NA|NA|TRBV7-9
CASSLEGQQETQYF
TGTGCCAGCAGCTTAGAGGGGCAGCAAGAGACCCAGTACTTC
>TRBJ1-2|TRBD1|NA|TRBV18
CASTGTGGNYGYTF
TGTGCCAGCACCGGGACAGGGGGTAACTATGGCTACACCTTC
>TRBJ1-3|TRBD1|NA|TRBV6-5
CASSYDRGTGNTIYF
TGTGCCAGCAGTTATGACAGGGGAACTGGAAACACCATATATTTT
>TRBJ1-1|TRBD1|NA|TRBV27
CASSLSIRGQAPLEAFF
TGTGCCAGCAGTTTATCGATAAGGGGACAGGCCCCCCTTGAAGCTTTCTTT
>TRBJ2-5|TRBD2|NA|TRBV7-7
CASSFGLEETQYF
TGTGCCAGCAGTTTCGGACTAGAAGAGACCCAGTACTTC
>TRBJ2-1|NA|NA|TRBV12-1
CASREPGTSGRNNEQFF
TGTGCCAGCAGGGAACCCGGGACTAGCGGGAGGAACAATGAGCAGTTCTTC
>TRBJ1-3|NA|once|TRBV11-2
CASSNRQTGNTIYF
TGTGCCAGCAGCAATCGACAGACTGGAAACACCATATATTTT
>TRBJ2-7|NA|NA|TRBV10-3
CAISEFTDRYEQYF
TGTGCCATCAGTGAGTTTACAGACCGCTACGAGCAGTACTTC
>TRBJ2-1|NA|NA|TRBV5-8
CASSLGSSSSYNEQFF
TGTGCCAGCAGCTTGGGGAGCAGCTCCTCCTACAATGAGCAGTTCTTC
>TRBJ2-5|NA|NA|TRBV2
CASSGAGETQYF
TGTGCCAGCAGTGGGGCTGGAGAGACCCAGTACTTC
>TRBJ2-7|TRBD1|once|TRBV2
CASARQGATGEQYF
TGTGCCAGTGCGAGACAGGGGGCGACGGGGGAGCAGTACTTC
>TRBJ1-5|TRBD1|NA|TRBV2
CASSEAHRDRDDQPQHF
TGTGCCAGCAGTGAAGCGCACCGGGACAGGGATGATCAGCCCCAGCATTTT
>TRBJ2-2|NA|NA|TRBV3-1/TRBV3-2
CASTARQNTGELFF
TGTGCCAGCACCGCACGACAGAACACCGGGGAGCTGTTTTTT
>TRBJ2-7|NA|NA|TRBV29-1
CSAEGQGLYEQYF
TGCAGCGCCGAGGGTCAGGGACTCTACGAGCAGTACTTC
>TRBJ2-2|NA|once|TRBV2
CASRLYGTGELFF
TGTGCCAGTAGACTCTATGGGACCGGGGAGCTGTTTTTT
>TRBJ1-1|NA|NA|TRBV6-5
CASSLTGGDTEAFF
TGTGCCAGCAGCCTGACGGGGGGAGACACTGAAGCTTTCTTT
>TRBJ1-6|NA|NA|TRBV27
CATTGNNSPLHF
TGTGCCACCACAGGGAATAATTCACCCCTCCACTTT